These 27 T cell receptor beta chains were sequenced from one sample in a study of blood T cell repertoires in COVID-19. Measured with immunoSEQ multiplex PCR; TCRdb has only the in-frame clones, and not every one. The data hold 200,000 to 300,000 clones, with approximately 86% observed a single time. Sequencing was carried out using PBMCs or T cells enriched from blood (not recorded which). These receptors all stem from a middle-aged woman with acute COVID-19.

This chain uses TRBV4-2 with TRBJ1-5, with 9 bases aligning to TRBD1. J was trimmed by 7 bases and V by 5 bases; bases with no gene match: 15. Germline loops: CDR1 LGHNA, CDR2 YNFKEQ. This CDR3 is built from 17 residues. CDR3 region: CASSNLGTGKLVQPQHF. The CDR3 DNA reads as TGTGCCAGCAGCAATTTGGGGACAGGGAAACTAGTGCAGCCCCAGCATTTT.

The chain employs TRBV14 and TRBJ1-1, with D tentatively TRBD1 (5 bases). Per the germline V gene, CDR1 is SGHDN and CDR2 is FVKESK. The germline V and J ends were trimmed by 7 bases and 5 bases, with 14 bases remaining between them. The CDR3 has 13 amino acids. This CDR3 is CASTKGLRTEAFF. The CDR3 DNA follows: TGTGCCAGCACGAAGGGGCTGCGTACTGAAGCTTTCTTT.

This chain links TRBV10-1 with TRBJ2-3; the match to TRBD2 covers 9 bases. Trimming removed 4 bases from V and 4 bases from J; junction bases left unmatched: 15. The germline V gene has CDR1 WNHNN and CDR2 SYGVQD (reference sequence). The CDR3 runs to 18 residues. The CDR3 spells CASSATMTSGPRPDTQYF. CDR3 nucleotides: TGCGCCAGCAGTGCCACCATGACTAGCGGACCTCGTCCAGATACGCAGTATTTT.

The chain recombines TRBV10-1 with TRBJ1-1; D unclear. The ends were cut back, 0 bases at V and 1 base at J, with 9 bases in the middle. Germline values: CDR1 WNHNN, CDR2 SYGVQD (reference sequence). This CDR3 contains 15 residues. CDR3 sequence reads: CASSESRIGNTEAFF. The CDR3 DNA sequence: TGCGCCAGCAGTGAGTCGAGGATTGGGAACACTGAAGCTTTCTTT.

As DNA, the CDR3 is TGTGCCACCAGTCAGGGGCCGAACACTGAAGCTTTCTTT. Its protein product is CATSQGPNTEAFF. The V gene is TRBV24-1, the J gene TRBJ1-1; D possibly corresponds to TRBD1 (6 bases). V lost 6 bases and J 1 base, leaving 8 bases between the germline ends. This CDR3 contains 13 residues. Germline CDR1 KGHDR, CDR2 SFDVKD.

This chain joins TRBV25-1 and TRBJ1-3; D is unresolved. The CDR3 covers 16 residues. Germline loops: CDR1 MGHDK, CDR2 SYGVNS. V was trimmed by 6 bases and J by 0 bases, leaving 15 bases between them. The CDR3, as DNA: TGTGCCAGCAGCCTAACCCAGGATCGCTCTGGAAACACCATATATTTT. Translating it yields CASSLTQDRSGNTIYF.

CDR3 coding DNA: TGCGCCAGCAGCCAAGAGGCTCCAGTTGCAGATAACTATGGCTACACCTTC. Translated, it gives CASSQEAPVADNYGYTF. The chain is built from TRBV4-1 and TRBJ1-2; D not certain. The CDR3 loop spans 17 amino acids. V shed 0 bases and J shed 1 base, with 15 bases lying between them. The germline CDR1 and CDR2 sequences are MGHRA and YSYEKL.

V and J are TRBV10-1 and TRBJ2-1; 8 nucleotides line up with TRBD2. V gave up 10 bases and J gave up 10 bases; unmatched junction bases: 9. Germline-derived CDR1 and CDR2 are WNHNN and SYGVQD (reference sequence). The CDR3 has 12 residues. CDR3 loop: CANRTSLEEQFF. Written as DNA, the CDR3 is TGCGCCAATAGGACTAGCTTGGAGGAGCAGTTCTTC.

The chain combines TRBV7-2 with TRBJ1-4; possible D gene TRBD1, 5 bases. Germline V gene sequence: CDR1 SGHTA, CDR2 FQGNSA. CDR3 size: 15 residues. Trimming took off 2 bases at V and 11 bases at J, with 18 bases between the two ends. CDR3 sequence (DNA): TGTGCCAGCAGCTTAAGTGTGCAGGGTGTGGATAAACTGTTTTTT. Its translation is CASSLSVQGVDKLFF.

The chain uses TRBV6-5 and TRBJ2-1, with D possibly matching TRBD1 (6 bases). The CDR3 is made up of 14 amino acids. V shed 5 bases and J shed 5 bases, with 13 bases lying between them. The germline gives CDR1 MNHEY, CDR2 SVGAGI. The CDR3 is CASSRTVTNNEQFF. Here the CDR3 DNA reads TGTGCCAGCAGTAGGACAGTAACAAACAATGAGCAGTTCTTC.

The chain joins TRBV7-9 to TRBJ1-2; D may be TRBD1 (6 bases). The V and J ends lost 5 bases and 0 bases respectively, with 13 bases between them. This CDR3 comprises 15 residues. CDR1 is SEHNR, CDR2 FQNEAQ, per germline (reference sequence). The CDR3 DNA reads TGTGCCAGCAGCATGACAGGATCAGCTAACTATGGCTACACCTTC. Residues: CASSMTGSANYGYTF.

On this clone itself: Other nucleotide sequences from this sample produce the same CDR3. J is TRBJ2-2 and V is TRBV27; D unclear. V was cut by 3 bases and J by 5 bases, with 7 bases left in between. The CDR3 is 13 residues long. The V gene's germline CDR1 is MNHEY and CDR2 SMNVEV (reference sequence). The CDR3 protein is CASSFRGTGELFF. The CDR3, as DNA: TGTGCCAGCAGTTTTCGAGGAACCGGGGAGCTGTTTTTT.

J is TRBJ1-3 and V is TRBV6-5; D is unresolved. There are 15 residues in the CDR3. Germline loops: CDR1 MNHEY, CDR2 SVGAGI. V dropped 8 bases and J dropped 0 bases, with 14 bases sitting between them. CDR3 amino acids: CASAGSPSSGNTIYF. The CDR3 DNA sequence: TGTGCCAGCGCGGGTTCTCCATCCTCTGGAAACACCATATATTTT.

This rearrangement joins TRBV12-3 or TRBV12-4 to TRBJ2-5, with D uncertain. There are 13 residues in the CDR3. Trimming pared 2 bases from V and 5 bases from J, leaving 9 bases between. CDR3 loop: CASSLRQRETQYF. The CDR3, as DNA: TGTGCCAGCAGTTTAAGGCAGAGGGAGACCCAGTACTTC.

CDR3 DNA: TGTGCCAGCAGCTTAGAGGGACTAGCGACCCACGAGCAGTACTTC. Translated, it gives CASSLEGLATHEQYF. The J gene is TRBJ2-7, the V gene TRBV11-2, with TRBD2 matching 10 bases. The V gene's germline CDR1 is SGHAT and CDR2 FQNNGV. Trimming cost V 0 bases and J 5 bases; bases outside gene matches: 4. This CDR3 comprises 15 residues.

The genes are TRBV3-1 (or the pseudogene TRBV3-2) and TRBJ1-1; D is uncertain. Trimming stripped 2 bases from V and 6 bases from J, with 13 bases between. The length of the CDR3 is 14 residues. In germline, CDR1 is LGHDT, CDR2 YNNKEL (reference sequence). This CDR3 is CASSQHSRYAEAFF. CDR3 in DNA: TGTGCCAGCAGCCAACATTCGAGGTACGCTGAAGCTTTCTTT.

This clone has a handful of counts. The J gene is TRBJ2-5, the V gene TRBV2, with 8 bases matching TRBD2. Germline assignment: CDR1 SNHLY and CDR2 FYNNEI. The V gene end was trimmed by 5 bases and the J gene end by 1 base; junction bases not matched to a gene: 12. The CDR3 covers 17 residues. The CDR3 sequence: CASSSLVRAGGQETQYF. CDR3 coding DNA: TGTGCCAGCAGTTCCCTCGTTCGGGCGGGAGGCCAAGAGACCCAGTACTTC.

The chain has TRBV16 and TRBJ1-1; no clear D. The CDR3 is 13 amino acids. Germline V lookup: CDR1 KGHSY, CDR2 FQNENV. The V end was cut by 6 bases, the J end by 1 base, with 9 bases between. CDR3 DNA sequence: TGTGCCAGCAGTTACACAGCGAACACTGAAGCTTTCTTT. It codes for CASSYTANTEAFF.

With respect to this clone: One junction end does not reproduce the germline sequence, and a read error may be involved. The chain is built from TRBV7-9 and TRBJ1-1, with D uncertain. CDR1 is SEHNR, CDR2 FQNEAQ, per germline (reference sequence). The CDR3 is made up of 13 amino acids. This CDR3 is CASSEGLLTEAFF. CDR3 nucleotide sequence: TGTGCCAGCAGCGAGGGCCTCTTAACTGAAGCCTTCTTT. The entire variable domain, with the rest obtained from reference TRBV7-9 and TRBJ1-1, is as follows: DTGVSQNPRHKITKRGQNVTFRCDPISEHNRLYWYRQTLGQGPEFLTYFQNEAQLEKSRLLSDRFSAERPKGSFSTLEIQRTEQGDSAMYLCASSEGLLTEAFFGQGTRLTVV.

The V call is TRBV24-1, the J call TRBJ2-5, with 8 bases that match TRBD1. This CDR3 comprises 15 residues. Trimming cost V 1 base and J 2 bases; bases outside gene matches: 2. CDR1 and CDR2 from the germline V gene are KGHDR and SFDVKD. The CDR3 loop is CATSDLDRGQETQYF. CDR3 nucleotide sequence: TGTGCCACCAGTGATTTAGACAGGGGACAAGAGACCCAGTACTTC.

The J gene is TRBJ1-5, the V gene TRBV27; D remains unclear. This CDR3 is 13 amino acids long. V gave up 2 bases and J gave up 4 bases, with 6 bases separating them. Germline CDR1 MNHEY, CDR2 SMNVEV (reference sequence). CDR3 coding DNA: TGTGCCAGCAGTTTAAGAGTAAATCAGCCCCAGCATTTT. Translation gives CASSLRVNQPQHF.

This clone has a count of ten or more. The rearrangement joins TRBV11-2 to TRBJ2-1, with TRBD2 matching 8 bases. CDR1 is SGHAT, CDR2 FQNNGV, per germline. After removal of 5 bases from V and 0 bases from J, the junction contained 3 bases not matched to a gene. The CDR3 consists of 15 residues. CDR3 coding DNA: TGTGCCAGCAGCCTAACTAGCGGCTCCTACAATGAGCAGTTCTTC. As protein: CASSLTSGSYNEQFF.

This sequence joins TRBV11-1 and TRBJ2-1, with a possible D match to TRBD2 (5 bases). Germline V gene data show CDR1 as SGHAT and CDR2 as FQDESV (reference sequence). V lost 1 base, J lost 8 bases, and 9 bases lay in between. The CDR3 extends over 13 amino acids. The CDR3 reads CASSLVASDEQFF. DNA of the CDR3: TGTGCCAGCAGCTTAGTAGCGTCCGATGAGCAGTTCTTC.

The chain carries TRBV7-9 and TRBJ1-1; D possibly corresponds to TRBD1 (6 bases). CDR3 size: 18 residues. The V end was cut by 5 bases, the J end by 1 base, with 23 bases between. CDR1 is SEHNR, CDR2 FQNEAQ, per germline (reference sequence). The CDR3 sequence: CASSRMGLALTGNTEAFF. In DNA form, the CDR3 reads TGTGCCAGCAGCCGAATGGGGCTAGCACTGACAGGGAACACTGAAGCTTTCTTT. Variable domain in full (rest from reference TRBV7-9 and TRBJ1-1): DTGVSQNPRHKITKRGQNVTFRCDPISEHNRLYWYRQTLGQGPEFLTYFQNEAQLEKSRLLSDRFSAERPKGSFSTLEIQRTEQGDSAMYLCASSRMGLALTGNTEAFFGQGTRLTVV.

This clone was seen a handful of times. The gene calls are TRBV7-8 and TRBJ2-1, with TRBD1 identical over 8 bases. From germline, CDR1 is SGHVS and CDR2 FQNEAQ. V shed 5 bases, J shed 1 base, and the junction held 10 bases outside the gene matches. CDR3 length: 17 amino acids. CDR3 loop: CASSASRDRPSYNEQFF. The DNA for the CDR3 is TGTGCCAGCAGCGCCTCACGGGACAGGCCGTCCTACAATGAGCAGTTCTTC.

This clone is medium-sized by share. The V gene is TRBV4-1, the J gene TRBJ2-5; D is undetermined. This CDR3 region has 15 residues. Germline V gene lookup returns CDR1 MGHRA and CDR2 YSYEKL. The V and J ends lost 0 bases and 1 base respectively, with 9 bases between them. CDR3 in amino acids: CASSQDTATQETQYF. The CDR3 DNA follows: TGCGCCAGCAGCCAAGACACAGCCACCCAAGAGACCCAGTACTTC.

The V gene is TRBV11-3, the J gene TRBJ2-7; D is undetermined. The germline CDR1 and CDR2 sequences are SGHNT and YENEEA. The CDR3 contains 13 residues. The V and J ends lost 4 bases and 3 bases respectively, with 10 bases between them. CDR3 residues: CASSSSLDYEQYF. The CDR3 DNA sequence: TGTGCCAGCAGCTCATCTTTAGACTACGAGCAGTACTTC.